One and the same sample provided the 26 T cell receptor beta chains below, sequenced in a study of T cell responses to AZD1222 COVID-19 vaccine. The data were produced by immunoSEQ multiplex PCR, yet TCRdb's version contains in-frame clones alone and is incomplete. This sample has approximately 110,000 clones; nearly 90% occur once, and the top ten carry roughly 4.2%. The specimen comprised peripheral blood, sampled on day 0 of AZD1222 vaccination. The receptors originated from an adult in good health.

The rearrangement joins TRBV25-1 to TRBJ1-3; D gene uncertain. Trimming took 4 bases from V and 1 from J, leaving 5 bases between them. Germline loops: CDR1 MGHDK, CDR2 SYGVNS. The CDR3 runs 13 residues. Here the CDR3 reads CASSVPSGNTIYF. The CDR3 coding sequence is TGTGCCAGCAGTGTGCCTTCTGGAAACACCATATATTTT.

The chain employs TRBV24-1 and TRBJ2-1, with D possibly being TRBD2 (6 bases). The CDR3 extends over 20 amino acids. Germline lookup yields CDR1 KGHDR and CDR2 SFDVKD. V was trimmed by 4 bases and J by 0 bases, leaving 24 bases between them. This CDR3 reads CATSETGTPRLTSSYNEQFF. For the CDR3, the DNA is TGTGCCACCAGTGAAACTGGGACTCCCCGACTGACTAGCTCCTACAATGAGCAGTTCTTC.

The chain links TRBV6-5 to TRBJ1-2; 8 bases are shared with TRBD1. Germline V gene lookup returns CDR1 MNHEY and CDR2 SVGAGI. The J segment lost 6 bases and the V segment lost 2 bases, leaving 8 bases of the junction unmatched. The CDR3 is 15 amino acids. CDR3 residues: CASSYGTGPVDGYTF. The CDR3 DNA sequence: TGTGCCAGCAGTTACGGGACAGGCCCAGTTGATGGCTACACCTTC.

The chain carries TRBV13 and TRBJ2-3, with TRBD2 matching over 13 bases. The V and J ends lost 4 bases and 1 base, in that order; junction bases with no gene match: 8. The CDR3 sequence is 18 residues long. CDR1 is PRHDT, CDR2 FYEKMQ, per germline (reference sequence). CDR3 protein: CASSSQPGTSGGTDTQYF. For the CDR3, the DNA is TGTGCCAGCAGCTCCCAACCCGGGACTAGCGGGGGCACAGATACGCAGTATTTT.

V gene TRBV3-1 (or the pseudogene TRBV3-2) combines with J gene TRBJ1-2, with D possibly TRBD1 on 5 matching bases. This CDR3 comprises 16 residues. CDR1 is LGHDT, CDR2 YNNKEL, per germline (reference sequence). Trimming removed 0 bases from V and 4 bases from J, with 15 bases in between. In DNA, the CDR3 is TGTGCCAGCAGCCAAGATCTCCAAGGGGCGCCCTATGGCTACACCTTC. Encoded protein: CASSQDLQGAPYGYTF.

This clone has a single count. The CDR3 DNA reads as TGTGCCAGCAGCTTACAGGTGCAGGGTGGGACTGAAGCTTTCTTT. Protein product: CASSLQVQGGTEAFF. This sequence joins TRBV11-2 and TRBJ1-1, with D possibly TRBD1 on 5 matching bases. The CDR3 sequence is 15 residues long. V gave up 2 bases and J gave up 5 bases, with 15 bases separating them. Germline V gives CDR1 SGHAT, CDR2 FQNNGV.

The CDR3 coding sequence is TGTGCCAGCAGTGAAGCCGGGACAGATCCTAACTATGGCTACACCTTC. It specifies CASSEAGTDPNYGYTF. The J gene is TRBJ1-2, the V gene TRBV6-1; 7 bases are a match to TRBD1. Germline V gives CDR1 MNHNS, CDR2 SASEGT. V was clipped by 0 bases and J by 0 bases; unmatched bases: 4. The CDR3 totals 16 residues.

The chain links TRBV2 to TRBJ1-5; D remains ambiguous. Trimming took 1 base from V and 3 from J, leaving 10 bases between them. The CDR3 runs 15 residues. From germline, CDR1 is SNHLY and CDR2 FYNNEI. The CDR3 region is CASSEGGINNQPQHF. The CDR3 nucleotides are TGTGCCAGCAGTGAAGGGGGAATAAACAATCAGCCCCAGCATTTT.

The chain joins TRBV2 to TRBJ1-4; D is perhaps TRBD1 (5 bases). Trimming cost V 7 bases and J 8 bases, with 17 bases left between them. Germline CDR1 SNHLY, CDR2 FYNNEI. The CDR3 is 14 amino acids. CDR3 sequence: CASKPLGREEKLFF. The CDR3 DNA reads as TGTGCCAGCAAGCCCCTGGGGCGAGAGGAAAAACTGTTTTTT.

This clone turned up a few times. This rearrangement joins TRBV3-1 (or the pseudogene TRBV3-2) to TRBJ1-5; D is undetermined. Deletions cut 0 bases from V and 2 bases from J, with 5 bases between. Germline values: CDR1 LGHDT, CDR2 YNNKEL (reference sequence). The CDR3 is 14 residues long. The CDR3 DNA is TGTGCCAGCAGCCAAGATCCAGGCAATCAGCCCCAGCATTTT. It codes for CASSQDPGNQPQHF.

The V gene is TRBV11-2, the J gene TRBJ2-1, with TRBD2 matching 10 bases. This CDR3 is built from 14 residues. Germline V gene sequence: CDR1 SGHAT, CDR2 FQNNGV. V dropped 4 bases and J dropped 6; count of bases not matched to a gene: 3. The CDR3 nucleotides are TGTGCCAGCAGCTCTAGCGGGAGAGTCAATGAGCAGTTCTTC. Translating it yields CASSSSGRVNEQFF.

The rearrangement uses TRBV2 and TRBJ1-2; D unresolved. V shed 7 bases and J shed 7 bases, with 19 bases lying between them. Germline-derived CDR1 and CDR2 are SNHLY and FYNNEI. This CDR3 is 14 amino acids long. The CDR3 DNA sequence: TGTGCCAGCACCCCGGGTCCCCGGGGTTCTGGCTACACCTTC. Its protein is CASTPGPRGSGYTF.

The rearrangement joins TRBV3-1 (or the pseudogene TRBV3-2) to TRBJ1-2; 9 bases are shared with TRBD1. V was pared by 3 bases and J by 4 bases, with 24 bases of the junction left unmatched. Germline CDR1 and CDR2: LGHDT and YNNKEL (reference sequence). The CDR3 consists of 21 residues. CDR3 loop: CASSQGPGQGGGGRRGYGYTF. CDR3 bases: TGTGCCAGCAGCCAGGGTCCGGGACAGGGCGGTGGGGGCCGGCGGGGCTATGGCTACACCTTC.

The chain employs TRBV6-6 and TRBJ1-4, with TRBD1 matching over 8 bases. CDR1 is MNHNY, CDR2 SVGAGI, per germline (reference sequence). V gave up 7 bases and J gave up 8 bases; unmatched junction bases: 6. The CDR3 extends over 13 amino acids. The CDR3 spells CASTDRVWEKLFF. CDR3 in DNA: TGTGCCAGCACGGACAGGGTTTGGGAAAAACTGTTTTTT.

The chain couples TRBV6-4 to TRBJ2-1; 15 nucleotides agree with TRBD2. This CDR3 spans 16 amino acids. Germline V gene data show CDR1 as MRHNA and CDR2 as SNTAGT. Trimming at V came to 6 bases and at J to 8 bases, leaving 8 bases not matched to a gene. This CDR3 reads CASRRTSGGVVDEQFF. In DNA form, the CDR3 reads TGTGCCAGCAGGAGGACTAGCGGGGGGGTTGTGGATGAGCAGTTCTTC.

This clone has a single count. The rearrangement links TRBV7-9 to TRBJ1-2, with 10 bases matching TRBD1. V shed 5 bases, J shed 5 bases, and the junction held 5 bases outside the gene matches. The germline gives CDR1 SEHNR, CDR2 FQNEAQ (reference sequence). The CDR3 runs to 14 residues. The CDR3 reads CASSRPGQGYGYTF. The CDR3 region has the DNA TGTGCCAGCAGCCGTCCGGGACAGGGGTATGGCTACACCTTC.

The V gene is TRBV3-1 (or the pseudogene TRBV3-2), the J gene TRBJ2-3; TRBD1 agrees at 8 bases. Germline CDR1 and CDR2: LGHDT and YNNKEL (reference sequence). V trimming: 4 bases; J trimming: 4 bases; junction bases outside the gene matches: 10. The CDR3 has 16 residues. CDR3 residues: CASSPLGQGVSDTQYF. The DNA for the CDR3 is TGTGCCAGCAGCCCTTTAGGACAGGGTGTCTCAGATACGCAGTATTTT.

This clone was seen only once. This rearrangement joins TRBV16 to TRBJ1-5; possible D gene TRBD1, 5 bases. V lost 4 bases to trimming and J lost 3 bases, with 16 bases between them. The CDR3 runs 16 residues. Germline V gene lookup returns CDR1 KGHSY and CDR2 FQNENV. The CDR3 sequence: CASSRLAGTNNQPQHF. CDR3 DNA: TGTGCCAGCAGCCGACTCGCAGGGACCAACAATCAGCCCCAGCATTTT.

A single count supports this clone. The V call is TRBV25-1, the J call TRBJ2-2; D is unresolved. This CDR3 is 13 amino acids long. Between the trimmed V and J ends, which lost 8 bases and 5 bases, there was a span of 12 bases. The germline CDR1 and CDR2 sequences are MGHDK and SYGVNS. The CDR3 DNA sequence: TGTGCCAGCGGGATTCCCGGGACCGGGGAGCTGTTTTTT. It encodes CASGIPGTGELFF.

The chain joins TRBV27 to TRBJ1-2; 7 bases fit TRBD1. Trimming cost V 7 bases and J 8 bases; bases outside gene matches: 13. This CDR3 has 14 residues. Germline V gene data show CDR1 as MNHEY and CDR2 as SMNVEV (reference sequence). CDR3 region: CASTSGQFSSGYTF. In nucleotides, the CDR3 is TGTGCCAGCACCTCGGGACAGTTCTCATCCGGCTACACCTTC.

V is TRBV7-2 and J is TRBJ2-2; 8 bases agree with TRBD2. The CDR3 is made up of 15 amino acids. Losses at the gene ends were 5 bases for V and 0 bases for J; bases not matched to a gene: 2. Germline values: CDR1 SGHTA, CDR2 FQGNSA. As DNA, the CDR3 is TGTGCCAGCAGCCCCGGGAGGGCGAACACCGGGGAGCTGTTTTTT. Translating it yields CASSPGRANTGELFF.

This chain uses TRBV7-9 with TRBJ2-3; D unresolved. V was shortened by 1 base and J by 6 bases, with 5 bases between the two germline ends. There are 12 residues in the CDR3. Looked up from germline, CDR1 is SEHNR and CDR2 is FQNEAQ (reference sequence). The CDR3 loop reads CASSLDEDTQYF. In DNA form, the CDR3 reads TGTGCCAGCAGCTTAGATGAGGATACGCAGTATTTT.

The chain uses TRBV6-4 and TRBJ2-3; 8 bases match TRBD2. Trimming removed 2 bases from V and 4 bases from J; junction bases left unmatched: 2. The CDR3 is 14 residues long. CDR1 is MRHNA and CDR2 is SNTAGT in the germline V gene. CDR3 region: CASSDAGGSDTQYF. CDR3 DNA: TGTGCCAGCAGTGACGCGGGAGGCTCAGATACGCAGTATTTT.

The genes are TRBV2 and TRBJ2-1, with unresolved D. CDR1 is SNHLY and CDR2 is FYNNEI in the germline V gene. The CDR3 consists of 12 residues. Deletions cut 0 bases from V and 10 bases from J, with 7 bases between. CDR3 in amino acids: CASSEAGWEQFF. CDR3 sequence (DNA): TGTGCCAGCAGTGAAGCGGGGTGGGAGCAGTTCTTC.

CDR3 loop: CASTPLGQGVDTQYF. CDR3 nucleotide sequence: TGTGCCAGTACTCCCCTCGGACAGGGAGTAGATACGCAGTATTTT. The chain uses TRBV19 and TRBJ2-3, with 8 bases fitting TRBD1. The J segment lost 5 bases and the V segment lost 7 bases, leaving 11 bases of the junction unmatched. Germline assignment: CDR1 LNHDA and CDR2 SQIVND (reference sequence). CDR3 length: 15 amino acids.

V usage is TRBV28 and J usage is TRBJ1-5; D is perhaps TRBD1 (5 bases). The germline CDR1 and CDR2 sequences are MDHEN and SYDVKM. This CDR3 comprises 12 residues. The V end was cut by 6 bases, the J end by 6 bases, with 9 bases between. As DNA, the CDR3 is TGTGCCAGCAGGGGGGGGAGTCAGCCCCAGCATTTT. Its translation is CASRGGSQPQHF.